The clone carrying this T cell receptor (beta chain) has a handful of counts. What it recognizes is unknown. Per germline, CDR1 MNHNS and CDR2 SASEGT. V was trimmed by 0 bases and J by 4 bases, leaving 18 bases between them. CDR3 length: 17 residues. These data originate in a study of blood T cells in healthy people across ages. The second PCR ran about 6 to 12 cycles with a sample-barcoded 5' primer and J-beta primers. The authors tagged each cDNA molecule using a template-switch adaptor with 12 random nucleotides. Each single sample gave us at least 2.5 million CDR3-containing paired-end reads. TCRdb itself ran the 5' RACE reads through MiXCR, one entry per CDR3 protein. In the table there are about 1.8 million distinct CDR3 sequences, around 48% of which are singletons. Overall study results and limits: In the absence of known donor CMV status, changes in expanded clonotypes were possibly confounded. Age showed a roughly linear inverse relationship with TCR beta diversity per million T cells.

Sequenced material: blood. The chain recombines TRBV6-1 with TRBJ2-5, with D unresolved. The TCR sequence derives from a woman aged 40 to 55 in good health. In DNA form, the CDR3 reads TGTGCCAGCAGTGAAGCTCCCCTCTGGAATCTGGGAGAGACCCAGTACTTC. Its translation: CASSEAPLWNLGETQYF.